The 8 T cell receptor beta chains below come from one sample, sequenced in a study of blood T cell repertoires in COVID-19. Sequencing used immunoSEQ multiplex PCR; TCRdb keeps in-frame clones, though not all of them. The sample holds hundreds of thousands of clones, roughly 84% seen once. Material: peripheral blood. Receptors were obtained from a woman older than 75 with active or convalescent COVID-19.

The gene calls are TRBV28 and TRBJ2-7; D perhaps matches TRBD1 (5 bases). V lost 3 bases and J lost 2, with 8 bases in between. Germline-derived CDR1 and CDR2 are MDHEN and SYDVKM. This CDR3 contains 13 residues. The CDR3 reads CASSFRTTYEQYF. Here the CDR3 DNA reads TGTGCCAGCAGTTTTCGGACAACCTACGAGCAGTACTTC.

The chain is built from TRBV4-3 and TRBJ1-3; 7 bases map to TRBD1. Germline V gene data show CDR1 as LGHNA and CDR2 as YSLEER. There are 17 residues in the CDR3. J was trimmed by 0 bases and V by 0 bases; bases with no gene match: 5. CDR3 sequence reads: CASSQEPGGVSGNTIYF. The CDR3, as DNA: TGCGCCAGCAGCCAAGAACCAGGGGGTGTCTCTGGAAACACCATATATTTT.

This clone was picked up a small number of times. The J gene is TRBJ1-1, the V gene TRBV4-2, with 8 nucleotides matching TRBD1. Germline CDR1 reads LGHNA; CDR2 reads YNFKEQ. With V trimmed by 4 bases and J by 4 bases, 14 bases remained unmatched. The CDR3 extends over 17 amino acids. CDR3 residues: CASSPKPGQGGFTEAFF. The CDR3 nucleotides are TGTGCCAGCAGCCCGAAACCCGGACAGGGAGGTTTCACTGAAGCTTTCTTT.

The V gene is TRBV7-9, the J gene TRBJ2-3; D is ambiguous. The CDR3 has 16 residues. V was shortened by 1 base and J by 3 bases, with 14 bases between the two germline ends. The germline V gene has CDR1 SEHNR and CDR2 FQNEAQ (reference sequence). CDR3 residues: CASSLGQAVITDTQYF. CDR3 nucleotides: TGTGCCAGCAGCTTAGGCCAGGCCGTTATTACAGATACGCAGTATTTT.

The CDR3 loop is CASSVEAGGLKDTQYF. DNA for the CDR3: TGTGCCAGCAGCGTAGAAGCGGGAGGGCTTAAAGATACGCAGTATTTT. The genes are TRBV9 and TRBJ2-3; TRBD2 aligns across 10 bases. The CDR3 sequence is 16 residues long. Unmatched junction bases numbered 6, after V lost 0 bases and J lost 5 bases. The germline V gene has CDR1 SGDLS and CDR2 YYNGEE.

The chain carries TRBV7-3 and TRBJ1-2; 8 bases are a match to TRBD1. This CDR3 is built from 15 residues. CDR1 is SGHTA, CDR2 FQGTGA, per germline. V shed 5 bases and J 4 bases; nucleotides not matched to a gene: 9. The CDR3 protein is CASSPGTGVPYGYTF. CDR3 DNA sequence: TGTGCCAGCAGCCCCGGGACAGGAGTCCCCTATGGCTACACCTTC.

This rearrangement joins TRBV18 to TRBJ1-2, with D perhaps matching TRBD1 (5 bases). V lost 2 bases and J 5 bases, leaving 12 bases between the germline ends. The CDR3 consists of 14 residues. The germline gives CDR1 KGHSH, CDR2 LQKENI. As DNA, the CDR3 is TGTGCCAGCTCACCAAGCAGGGAACCTTATGGCTACACCTTC. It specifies CASSPSREPYGYTF.

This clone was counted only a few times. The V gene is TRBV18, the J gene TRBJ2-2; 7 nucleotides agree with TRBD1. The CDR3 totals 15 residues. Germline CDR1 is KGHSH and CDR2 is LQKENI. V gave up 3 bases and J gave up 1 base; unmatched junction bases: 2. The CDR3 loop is CASSPTGVNTGELFF. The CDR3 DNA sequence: TGTGCCAGCTCACCCACAGGGGTGAACACCGGGGAGCTGTTTTTT.